One and the same sample provided the 24 T cell receptor beta chains below, sequenced in a study of OX40 agonist ivuxolimab in advanced cancers. TCRdb's table, derived via immunoSEQ multiplex PCR, lists solely in-frame clones and lacks some. The sample consists of about 64,000 clones, more than 80% of them appearing once. The sample in question was CD4+ or CD8+ T cells sorted from blood, obtained in a trial of the OX40 agonist ivuxolimab. These receptors were taken from an adult with an advanced solid tumor such as melanoma, head and neck, liver or kidney cancer.

This chain joins TRBV27 and TRBJ1-5; D call uncertain. The CDR3 spans 13 residues. Between the trimmed V and J ends, which lost 6 bases and 4 bases, there was a span of 10 bases. CDR1 is MNHEY, CDR2 SMNVEV, per germline (reference sequence). Here the CDR3 DNA reads TGTGCCAGCAGCCCCAAACGGAATCAGCCCCAGCATTTT. Protein sequence: CASSPKRNQPQHF.

The CDR3 DNA reads TGTGCCACCAGCAGACCGGGACAGGGTTTCAACGAGCAGTACTTC. Translation: CATSRPGQGFNEQYF. The gene calls are TRBV15 and TRBJ2-7, with 9 bases aligning to TRBD1. This CDR3 comprises 15 residues. Germline CDR1 and CDR2: LNHNV and YYDKDF (reference sequence). With V trimmed by 2 bases and J by 5 bases, 7 bases remained unmatched. Full variable domain (outside the CDR3, taken from reference TRBV15 and TRBJ2-7): DAMVIQNPRYQVTQFGKPVTLSCSQTLNHNVMYWYQQKSSQAPKLLFHYYDKDFNNEADTPDNFQSRRPNTSFCFLDIRSPGLGDTAMYLCATSRPGQGFNEQYFGPGTRLTVT.

V and J are TRBV19 and TRBJ2-1; D remains ambiguous. The CDR3 loop spans 17 amino acids. The ends were cut back, 3 bases at V and 2 bases at J, with 17 bases in the middle. Germline V lookup: CDR1 LNHDA, CDR2 SQIVND (reference sequence). The CDR3 sequence: CASSITLTVLTYNEQFF. The CDR3 DNA sequence: TGTGCCAGTAGTATTACCTTGACGGTCCTCACCTACAATGAGCAGTTCTTC.

In nucleotides, the CDR3 is TGCGCCAGCAGCCCCGGAGGTCGCTATGGCTACACCTTC. Residues: CASSPGGRYGYTF. The chain couples TRBV10-1 to TRBJ1-2; no clear D. The length of the CDR3 is 13 residues. Germline V gives CDR1 WNHNN, CDR2 SYGVQD (reference sequence). The V end was cut by 6 bases, the J end by 4 bases, with 12 bases between.

The CDR3 sequence: CASRPGSSGNTIYF. CDR3 coding DNA: TGCGCCAGCAGGCCCGGGTCCTCTGGAAACACCATATATTTT. The chain links TRBV5-1 to TRBJ1-3; no reliable D call. V gave up 5 bases and J gave up 0 bases, with 9 bases separating them. Germline V gene data show CDR1 as SGHRS and CDR2 as YFSETQ. This CDR3 is built from 14 residues. Supplemented by reference TRBV5-1 and TRBJ1-3, the full variable domain reads KAGVTQTPRYLIKTRGQQVTLSCSPISGHRSVSWYQQTPGQGLQFLFEYFSETQRNKGNFPGRFSGRQFSNSRSEMNVSTLELGDSALYLCASRPGSSGNTIYFGEGSWLTVV.

The genes are TRBV27 and TRBJ2-3; D is undetermined. The germline CDR1 and CDR2 sequences are MNHEY and SMNVEV (reference sequence). The CDR3 totals 16 residues. V was trimmed by 3 bases and J by 4 bases, leaving 17 bases between them. CDR3: CASSLDWASKADTQYF. The CDR3 nucleotides read TGTGCCAGCAGTTTGGATTGGGCTAGTAAGGCAGATACGCAGTATTTT.

The chain links TRBV28 to TRBJ1-1, with D uncertain. This CDR3 is built from 13 residues. Germline V CDR1 and CDR2: MDHEN, SYDVKM. Deletions cut 7 bases from V and 0 bases from J, with 9 bases between. CDR3 bases: TGTGCCAGCAAGGGTACGATGAACACTGAAGCTTTCTTT. It codes for CASKGTMNTEAFF.

V and J are TRBV5-5 and TRBJ2-1, with 7 bases identical to TRBD1. CDR1 and CDR2 (germline): SGHKS, YYEKEE (reference sequence). V lost 3 bases, J lost 8 bases, and 11 bases stayed unmatched. This CDR3 is 15 amino acids long. The chain's CDR3 is CASSSTGALGHEQFF. The CDR3 nucleotides read TGTGCCAGCAGCTCTACAGGGGCTTTAGGGCATGAGCAGTTCTTC.

The J gene is TRBJ2-1, the V gene TRBV29-1; D is perhaps TRBD2 (5 bases). Germline loops: CDR1 SQVTM, CDR2 ANQGSEA. The V end lost 2 bases, the J end lost 15 bases, and 8 bases lay between the germline ends. The CDR3 contains 9 residues. The CDR3 DNA sequence: TGCAGCGTTGAACCCGAGGGGTTCTTC. Residues: CSVEPEGFF.

The V gene is TRBV6-1, the J gene TRBJ1-5; TRBD1 might be the D (6 bases). The CDR3 sequence is 14 residues long. Trimming left V 8 bases short and J 2 bases short, with 13 bases between. CDR1 MNHNS and CDR2 SASEGT come from the germline V gene. This CDR3 reads CASLRGLGNQPQHF. The CDR3 DNA is TGTGCCAGCCTTAGGGGGTTAGGCAATCAGCCCCAGCATTTT.

The chain couples TRBV4-1 to TRBJ2-1, with 7 positions matching TRBD2. V trimming: 0 bases; J trimming: 10 bases; junction bases outside the gene matches: 6. In germline, CDR1 is MGHRA, CDR2 YSYEKL. This CDR3 comprises 14 residues. The CDR3 sequence: CASSQDLGREEQFF. The CDR3 DNA reads as TGCGCCAGCAGCCAAGATTTAGGGCGGGAGGAGCAGTTCTTC.

J is TRBJ2-7 and V is TRBV30, with TRBD2 matching 8 bases. The V gene's germline CDR1 is GTSNPN and CDR2 SVGIG (reference sequence). CDR3 length equals 14 residues. V lost 4 bases to trimming and J lost 4 bases; unmatched junction nucleotides: 9. CDR3 residues: CAWTTGGNVYEQYF. The CDR3 nucleotides are TGTGCCTGGACCACGGGAGGGAATGTTTACGAGCAGTACTTC.

A single count supports this clone. The rearrangement joins TRBV28 to TRBJ2-2; 9 nucleotides align to TRBD1. The CDR3 extends over 15 amino acids. In germline, CDR1 is MDHEN, CDR2 SYDVKM. Unmatched junction bases numbered 2, after V lost 6 bases and J lost 0 bases. The CDR3 reads CASRTGGTNTGELFF. CDR3 coding DNA: TGTGCCAGCAGGACAGGGGGAACGAACACCGGGGAGCTGTTTTTT. The full variable domain, with the rest looked up from reference TRBV28 and TRBJ2-2, is DVKVTQSSRYLVKRTGEKVFLECVQDMDHENMFWYRQDPGLGLRLIYFSYDVKMKEKGDIPEGYSVSREKKERFSLILESASTNQTSMYLCASRTGGTNTGELFFGEGSRLTVL.

The genes are TRBV28 and TRBJ2-7, with 9 bases fitting TRBD1. The germline V gene encodes CDR1 MDHEN and CDR2 SYDVKM. The CDR3 covers 14 residues. The V and J ends lost 4 bases and 4 bases, in that order; junction bases with no gene match: 5. CDR3 in amino acids: CASSYEDRGYEQYF. CDR3 nucleotide sequence: TGTGCCAGCAGTTACGAGGACAGGGGTTACGAGCAGTACTTC. Full variable domain (remainder filled in from reference TRBV28 and TRBJ2-7): DVKVTQSSRYLVKRTGEKVFLECVQDMDHENMFWYRQDPGLGLRLIYFSYDVKMKEKGDIPEGYSVSREKKERFSLILESASTNQTSMYLCASSYEDRGYEQYFGPGTRLTVT.

The genes are TRBV6-5 and TRBJ1-2; 8 bases are shared with TRBD1. The CDR3 is 14 residues long. With 2 bases clipped from V and 3 bases from J, the junction kept 2 bases outside the gene matches. Germline V gene lookup returns CDR1 MNHEY and CDR2 SVGAGI. CDR3 DNA sequence: TGTGCCAGCAGTTACATGGGACAGGACTATGGCTACACCTTC. Translation gives CASSYMGQDYGYTF.

The rearrangement links TRBV19 to TRBJ2-7; no clear D gene. This CDR3 spans 15 amino acids. From germline, CDR1 is LNHDA and CDR2 SQIVND (reference sequence). The germline V and J ends were trimmed by 3 bases and 3 bases, with 15 bases remaining between them. CDR3 sequence reads: CASSIQPGEVYEQYF. The CDR3 DNA is TGTGCCAGTAGTATTCAGCCTGGTGAGGTCTACGAGCAGTACTTC. Full variable domain (missing parts from reference TRBV19 and TRBJ2-7): DGGITQSPKYLFRKEGQNVTLSCEQNLNHDAMYWYRQDPGQGLRLIYYSQIVNDFQKGDIAEGYSVSREKKESFPLTVTSAQKNPTAFYLCASSIQPGEVYEQYFGPGTRLTVT.

The chain is built from TRBV28 and TRBJ2-7; a possible D gene is TRBD2 (5 bases). Per germline, CDR1 MDHEN and CDR2 SYDVKM. The V gene lost 2 bases and the J gene lost 6 bases, with 17 bases spanning the gap. CDR3 length equals 15 residues. DNA of the CDR3: TGTGCCAGCAGTTTAGCCCCCAGGTCACGGGGCGAGCAGTACTTC. Translation gives CASSLAPRSRGEQYF.

The V gene is TRBV11-3, the J gene TRBJ2-1; a possible D gene is TRBD2 (5 bases). CDR3 size: 14 residues. The germline V gene has CDR1 SGHNT and CDR2 YENEEA. V lost 5 bases and J 10 bases, leaving 18 bases between the germline ends. The CDR3 region is CASSLGRADSEQFF. CDR3 bases: TGTGCCAGCAGCCTCGGTAGAGCGGACTCAGAGCAGTTCTTC.

The genes are TRBV6-6 and TRBJ1-2; possibly TRBD1 for D (6 bases). Looked up from germline, CDR1 is MNHNY and CDR2 is SVGAGI (reference sequence). V was trimmed by 3 bases and J by 6 bases, leaving 20 bases between them. This CDR3 spans 16 amino acids. CDR3 protein: CASSYFSWGRVDGYTF. CDR3 in DNA: TGTGCCAGCAGTTATTTCTCGTGGGGGCGCGTAGATGGCTACACCTTC.

This rearrangement joins TRBV5-8 to TRBJ2-7; 15 positions match TRBD2. CDR3 size: 14 residues. J gave up 6 bases and V 4 bases, and 2 bases lay outside the gene matches. Per the germline V gene, CDR1 is SGHTS and CDR2 is YDEGEE. Here the CDR3 DNA reads TGTGCCAGCAGCCCGGGACTAGCGGGAGGCGAGCAGTACTTC. Translated: CASSPGLAGGEQYF.

The chain couples TRBV6-1 to TRBJ2-7, with 12 bases that match TRBD2. Germline loops: CDR1 MNHNS, CDR2 SASEGT. The CDR3 totals 14 residues. J was trimmed by 2 bases and V by 8 bases; bases with no gene match: 4. CDR3 DNA: TGTGCCAGCCAAAGGACTAGCGGGACCTACGAGCAGTACTTC. This encodes CASQRTSGTYEQYF.

The CDR3 is CASSETGQIYEQYF. In DNA, the CDR3 is TGTGCCAGCAGCGAAACGGGACAAATCTACGAGCAGTACTTC. V usage is TRBV28 and J usage is TRBJ2-7; D perhaps matches TRBD1 (6 bases). This CDR3 comprises 14 residues. Germline CDR1 reads MDHEN; CDR2 reads SYDVKM. V was clipped by 6 bases and J by 3 bases, with 15 bases between them.

The rearrangement uses TRBV6-5 and TRBJ1-2, with a tentative D call TRBD1 (6 bases). There are 11 residues in the CDR3. The V and J ends lost 9 bases and 11 bases respectively, with 16 bases between them. The germline V gene encodes CDR1 MNHEY and CDR2 SVGAGI. The CDR3 region is CASKNRVSYTF. The CDR3 region has the DNA TGTGCCAGTAAGAACAGGGTTTCATACACCTTC.

This chain links TRBV15 with TRBJ2-3; D is unclear. Trimming stripped 3 bases from V and 5 bases from J, with 9 bases between. Looked up from germline, CDR1 is LNHNV and CDR2 is YYDKDF (reference sequence). The length of the CDR3 is 13 residues. The CDR3, as DNA: TGTGCCACCAGCAGGCCGACTCAAGATACGCAGTATTTT. The encoded protein is CATSRPTQDTQYF.